This is a list of T cell receptor beta chains from one sample in a study of breast tumors, draining lymph nodes, adjacent tissues. MiXCR was run by TCRdb on the multiplex PCR reads, yielding one entry per CDR3 protein. Among tens of thousands of distinct CDR3 sequences, roughly 24% were seen once, and the ten largest hold approximately 8.1%. Source material: breast tumor tissue. The receptors originated from a female donor with breast cancer. Some clones in this sample may be carry-over from other donors' samples. Each CDR3 is given with its conserved first and last residue. The order of the fields is CDR3 DNA, CDR3 protein, J gene, clone size, V gene, D gene. D genes are given only for firm matches. For some rows the clone size is stated as once, few or many, or as a class when expanded; others skip it.

DNA: TGTGCCAGCAGTGGTAATCTAGCGGGGGAGCAGTTCTTC
CDR3: CASSGNLAGEQFF
J: TRBJ2-1
size: .
V: TRBV2
D: TRBD2

DNA: TGCAGTGCTAGAGATCGAGATGCAGGGAACACCGGGGAGCTGTTTTTT
CDR3: CSARDRDAGNTGELFF
J: TRBJ2-2
size: many
V: TRBV20-1
D: .

DNA: TGTGCCAGCAGCTTGCCGGCGAACGAGCAGTACTTC
CDR3: CASSLPANEQYF
J: TRBJ2-7
size: many
V: TRBV5-8
D: .

DNA: TGTGCCAGCAGAATGACAGGGGTTTCTTCACCCCTCCACTTT
CDR3: CASRMTGVSSPLHF
J: TRBJ1-6
size: many
V: TRBV6-5
D: TRBD1

DNA: TGTGCCAGCAGAGGGGGGACAGGAACCTACGAGCAGTACTTC
CDR3: CASRGGTGTYEQYF
J: TRBJ2-7
size: many
V: TRBV2
D: TRBD1

DNA: TGTGCCAGCAGCTTGGACTTGAACACTGAAGCTTTCTTT
CDR3: CASSLDLNTEAFF
J: TRBJ1-1
size: few
V: TRBV5-5
D: .

DNA: TGTGCCAGTAGTCCACAAACGACAGGGAACACCGGGGAGCTGTTTTTT
CDR3: CASSPQTTGNTGELFF
J: TRBJ2-2
size: few
V: TRBV19
D: .

DNA: TGTGCCAGCAGCCAAGTGGCCCCCGGACCCTACGAGCAGTACTTC
CDR3: CASSQVAPGPYEQYF
J: TRBJ2-7
size: many
V: TRBV4-2
D: .

DNA: TGTGCCAGCCCCCCGGGACAGGGGGTTGGGTTTATCACCGGGGAGCTGTTTTTT
CDR3: CASPPGQGVGFITGELFF
J: TRBJ2-2
size: many
V: TRBV6-1
D: TRBD1

DNA: TGTGCCAGCAGTTATAGCGGAGATACGCAGTATTTT
CDR3: CASSYSGDTQYF
J: TRBJ2-3
size: many
V: TRBV4-2
D: .

DNA: TGTGCCAGCAGTGTAGAAGGGATCAACACCGGGGAGCTGTTTTTC
CDR3: CASSVEGINTGELFF
J: TRBJ2-2
size: once
V: TRBV6-6
D: .

DNA: TGTGCCAGCCTGGGGGTTTACGAGCAGTACTTC
CDR3: CASLGVYEQYF
J: TRBJ2-7
size: many
V: TRBV5-8
D: .

DNA: TGCAGTGCCCTTCTTGAGCTAGCGGGAGTTCCCTACAATGAGCAGTTCTTC
CDR3: CSALLELAGVPYNEQFF
J: TRBJ2-1
size: many
V: TRBV20-1
D: TRBD2

DNA: TGCGCCAGCCAGTCCCCGAATTCACCCCTCCACTTT
CDR3: CASQSPNSPLHF
J: TRBJ1-6
size: many
V: TRBV4-1
D: .

DNA: TGTGCCAGCAGCTTAGGAAGGGACGGACGAGACAATGAAAAACTGTTTTTT
CDR3: CASSLGRDGRDNEKLFF
J: TRBJ1-4
size: many
V: TRBV7-6
D: .

DNA: TGTGCCAGCAGCGTAGAAGTGGGGGGGCATAGCACAGATACGCAGTATTTT
CDR3: CASSVEVGGHSTDTQYF
J: TRBJ2-3
size: few
V: TRBV9
D: .

DNA: TGTGCCTGGTCCCCCGGGGTTTACGAGCAGTACTTC
CDR3: CAWSPGVYEQYF
J: TRBJ2-7
size: large
V: TRBV30
D: .

DNA: TGCGCCAGCAGCCAAGAACGTACTAGCGGCTACGAGCAGTACTTC
CDR3: CASSQERTSGYEQYF
J: TRBJ2-7
size: many
V: TRBV4-1
D: TRBD2